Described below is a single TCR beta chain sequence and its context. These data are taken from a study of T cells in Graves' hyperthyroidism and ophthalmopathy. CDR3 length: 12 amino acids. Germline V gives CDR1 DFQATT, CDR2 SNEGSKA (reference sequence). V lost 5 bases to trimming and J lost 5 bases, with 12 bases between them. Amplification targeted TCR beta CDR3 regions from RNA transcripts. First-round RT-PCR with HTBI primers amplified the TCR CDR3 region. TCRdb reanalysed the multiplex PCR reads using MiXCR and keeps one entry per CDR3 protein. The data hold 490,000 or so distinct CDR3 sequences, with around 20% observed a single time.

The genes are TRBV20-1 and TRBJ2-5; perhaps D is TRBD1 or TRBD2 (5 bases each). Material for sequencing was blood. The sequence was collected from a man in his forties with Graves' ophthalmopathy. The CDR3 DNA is TGCAGTGCTCCCTTAGGGGAGGAGACCCAGTACTTC. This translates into CSAPLGEETQYF.